This is a list of T cell receptor beta chains from one sample in a study of blood T cells in healthy people across ages. Each CDR3 protein is one row after TCRdb ran MiXCR on the 5' RACE reads. The data show some 1.6 million distinct CDR3 sequences, about 35% seen once. Sequencing was performed on blood. Receptor source: a woman aged 25 to 39 in good health. Both conserved end residues are part of each CDR3. Each record gives: J gene, V gene, clone size, D gene, CDR3 protein. A D gene is named only where the DNA matches it firmly. Some rows have no size entry. The others give once, few or many, or a class for an expanded clone.

J: TRBJ2-1
V: TRBV20-1
size: few
D: TRBD2
CDR3: CSASPSGGSVYNEQFF

J: TRBJ2-7
V: TRBV9
size: few
D: TRBD2
CDR3: CASSVGLAGEGVGATYEQYF

J: TRBJ2-5
V: TRBV5-6
size: few
D: NA
CDR3: CASSPGPFQTQYF

J: TRBJ2-7
V: TRBV20-1
size: NA
D: TRBD2
CDR3: CSAAQAGAYEQYF

J: TRBJ2-7
V: TRBV6-2/TRBV6-3
size: NA
D: TRBD1
CDR3: CASSYDIRGPYEQYF

J: TRBJ2-5
V: TRBV20-1
size: NA
D: NA
CDR3: CSAVIEETQYF

J: TRBJ1-2
V: TRBV5-6
size: NA
D: NA
CDR3: CASSLWGAEDGYTF

J: TRBJ2-5
V: TRBV28
size: NA
D: TRBD2
CDR3: CASKPLRGVGETQYF

J: TRBJ2-1
V: TRBV11-2
size: few
D: TRBD2
CDR3: CASSLGASGYEQFF

J: TRBJ1-1
V: TRBV20-1
size: NA
D: NA
CDR3: CSAREPVLEAFF

J: TRBJ1-5
V: TRBV3-1
size: NA
D: NA
CDR3: CASSHSGSQPQHF

J: TRBJ1-2
V: TRBV2
size: NA
D: TRBD1
CDR3: CASGGGQGATNYGYTF

J: TRBJ2-7
V: TRBV27
size: many
D: TRBD1
CDR3: CASSIDRANEQYF

J: TRBJ2-3
V: TRBV18
size: NA
D: NA
CDR3: CASLTYTDTQYF

J: TRBJ2-1
V: TRBV12-3/TRBV12-4
size: few
D: TRBD2
CDR3: CVSSGTSESYNEQFF